This T cell receptor beta chain comes out of a study of Graves' ophthalmopathy and Graves' hyperthyroidism. This clonotype has ten or more counts. Its antigen is currently unknown. There are 14 residues in the CDR3. Germline V gene lookup returns CDR1 SGHTA and CDR2 FQGNSA. Trimming cost V 1 base and J 1 base, with 7 bases left between them. Findings and limits, study-wide: With a specificity of 72.22% and a sensitivity of about 71%, the model predicted ophthalmopathy progression. Ophthalmopathy cases were distinguished from stable hyperthyroidism by a 13-signature model, reaching roughly 90% sensitivity and 81.08% specificity.

Scientists amplified the TCR beta CDR3 regions from RNA transcripts. RT-PCR was first run with HTBI primers, then multiplex PCR in a second round. One entry per CDR3 protein, called by TCRdb with MiXCR from the multiplex PCR reads. The sample includes over a million distinct CDR3 sequences, 35% to 45% of them seen just once. Sequenced sample: peripheral blood or thyroid tissue (not recorded which). This chain joins TRBV7-2 and TRBJ1-1; D unclear. This TCR was sampled from an adult man with Graves' hyperthyroidism. The CDR3 bases are TGTGCCAGCAGCTTAGGACTCCGGAACACTGAAGCTTTCTTT. This encodes CASSLGLRNTEAFF.